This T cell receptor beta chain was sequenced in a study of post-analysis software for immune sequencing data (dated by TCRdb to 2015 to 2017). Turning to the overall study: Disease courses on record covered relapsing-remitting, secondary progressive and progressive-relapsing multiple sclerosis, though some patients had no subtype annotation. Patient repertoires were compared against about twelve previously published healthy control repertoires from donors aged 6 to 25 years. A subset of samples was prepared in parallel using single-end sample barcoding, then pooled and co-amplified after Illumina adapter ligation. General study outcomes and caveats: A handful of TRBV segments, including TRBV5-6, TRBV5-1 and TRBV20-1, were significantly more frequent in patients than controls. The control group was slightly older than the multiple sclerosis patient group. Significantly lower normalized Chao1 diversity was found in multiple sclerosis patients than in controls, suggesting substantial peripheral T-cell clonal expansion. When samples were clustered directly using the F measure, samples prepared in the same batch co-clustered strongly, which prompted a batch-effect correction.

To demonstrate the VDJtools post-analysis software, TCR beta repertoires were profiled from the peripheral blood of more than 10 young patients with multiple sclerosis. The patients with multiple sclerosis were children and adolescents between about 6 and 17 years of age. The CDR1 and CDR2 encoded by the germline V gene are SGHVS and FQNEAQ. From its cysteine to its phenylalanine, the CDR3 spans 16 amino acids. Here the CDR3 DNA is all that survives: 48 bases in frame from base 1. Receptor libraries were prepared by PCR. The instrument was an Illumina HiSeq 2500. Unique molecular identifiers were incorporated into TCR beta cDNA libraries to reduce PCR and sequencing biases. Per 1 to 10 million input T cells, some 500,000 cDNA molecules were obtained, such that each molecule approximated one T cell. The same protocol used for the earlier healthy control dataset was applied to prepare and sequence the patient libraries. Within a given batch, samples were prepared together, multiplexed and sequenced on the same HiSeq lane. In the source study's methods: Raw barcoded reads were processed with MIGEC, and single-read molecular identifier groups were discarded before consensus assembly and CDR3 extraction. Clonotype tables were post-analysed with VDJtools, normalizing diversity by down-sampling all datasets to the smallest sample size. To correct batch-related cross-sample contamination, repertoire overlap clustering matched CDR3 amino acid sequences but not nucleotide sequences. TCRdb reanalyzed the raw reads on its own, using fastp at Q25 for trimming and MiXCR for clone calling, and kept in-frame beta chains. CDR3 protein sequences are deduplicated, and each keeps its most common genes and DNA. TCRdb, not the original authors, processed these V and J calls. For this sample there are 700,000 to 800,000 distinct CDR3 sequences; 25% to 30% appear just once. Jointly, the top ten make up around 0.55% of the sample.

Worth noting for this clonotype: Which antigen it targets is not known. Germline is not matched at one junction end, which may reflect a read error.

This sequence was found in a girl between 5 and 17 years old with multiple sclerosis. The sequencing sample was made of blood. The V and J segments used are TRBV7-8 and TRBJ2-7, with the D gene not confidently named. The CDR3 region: CVSSFLRADSLYEQYF. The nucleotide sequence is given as TGTGTCAGCAGCTTCCTAAGGGCTGACTCGCTCTACGAGCAGTACTTC.